This paragraph reports one T cell receptor (beta chain). The antigen this receptor binds is unknown. There are no base qualities to consult, and no much larger clone falls within one base. The data were obtained in a study of vaccination effects on CD4 cells after COVID-19 (dated 2022 in TCRdb). About the full investigation: Across the study, the median time from the second dose to post-vaccine sampling was 72 days (range 14 to 241). A total of 9 to 11 COVID-19 convalescent patients and several SARS-CoV-2-naive healthy vaccine recipients were included in the full study. SARS-CoV-2 spike-specific CD4+ TCR repertoires were compared before and after mRNA vaccination in COVID-19 convalescent patients and in infection-naive vaccine recipients. Cultures from other donors in the study were sequenced using the Oncomine TCR Beta short-read assay on an Illumina iSeq 100.

The CDR3 has 13 amino acids, counting the end cysteine and phenylalanine. The only DNA kept is the CDR3, 39 bases in frame from the first base. V is reduced by 7 bases and J by 8 bases, leaving a spacing of 14 bases between them. The germline V gene provides CDR1 SNHLY and CDR2 FYNNEI. The ViraFEST assay stimulated PBMC with viral peptide pools and then used TCR sequencing to identify antigen-specific CD4+ T cell clonotypes by expansion. After around eleven days of culture, CD4+ T cells were isolated with the EasySep CD4+ T cell isolation kit. Each participant received two doses of an mRNA SARS-CoV-2 vaccine, either BNT162b2 or mRNA-1273. None of the healthy vaccine recipients had a prior SARS-CoV-2 infection, which was confirmed by nucleocapsid antibody tests that came back negative both before and after vaccination. About 2.2 million PBMC per well were cultured in IMDM with roughly 5% human AB serum, 8.5 to 10 IU/ml IL-2 and gentamicin, plus 10 ug/ml peptides. On days 3 and 7, half of the culture medium was replaced with fresh IL-2-containing medium. Unless noted otherwise, every peptide stimulation condition was cultured in triplicate wells. Using Ficoll-Paque Plus gradient centrifugation, PBMC were separated from whole blood and then either used fresh or cryopreserved at -140C. Overlapping peptide pools spanned the spike proteins of SARS-CoV-2 and the common cold coronaviruses HCoV-NL63, HCoV-OC43 and HCoV-229E. The QIAamp micro DNA kit was used to extract genomic DNA from the cultured CD4+ T cells.

Libraries were prepared through the immunoSEQ multiplex PCR assay. DNA from the CD4+ T cells that had been cultured and isolated underwent TCR beta CDR3 sequencing. Per the original workflow: The analysis removed non-productive TCR sequences, trimmed reads to the CDR3 region, and retained only CDR3s that were 7 or more amino acids long. The MANAFEST web app was used to identify antigen-specific clonotypes by comparing expansion in peptide wells with expansion in reference cultures. To be called positive, a clone needed expansion at FDR<0.05 compared with the reference and with all other wells, an odds ratio greater than 5, and a frequency greater than 0.1% in two replicate wells. Clonotypes significantly expanded in SARS-CoV-2 spike wells and in at least one common cold coronavirus spike condition were defined as cross-reactive. Using the stringdist R package, CDR3 similarity was measured by Levenshtein distance, and unrooted trees were constructed with ape in R 3.6.1. Drawn from immuneACCESS, this table holds only the in-frame rearrangements with V and J called that TCRdb kept. Clones are partly lost; checked studies trace under half to an unresolved V gene and leave the rest unexplained. That table furnishes V, J and clone size, whereas the DNA furnished D and trimming. A total of about 27,000 clones appear in this sample, roughly 80% of them only once. Clones ranked in the top ten supply 1.4% to 1.5% of the sample.

What the work shows at the level of the full study, not this receptor alone: In healthy vaccine recipients, vaccine-induced clones were almost all SARS-CoV-2 mono-reactive, with only 1 of 255 cross-reactive with common cold coronaviruses. Marked clonal contraction was observed in both infection-induced and vaccine-induced clones at late post-vaccination timepoints, consistent with waning T cell responses. Limitations of the study were the small number of convalescent patients and the absence of early post-infection timepoints.

The sequencing used CD4+ T cells from PBMCs cultured with HCoV-NL63 spike peptides, collected after COVID-19 vaccination. The meaning of the sample's cell subset or site label: HCoV-NL63 spike overlapping peptide pool stimulation. This receptor was obtained from a human donor who received a COVID-19 vaccine. Some clones in this sample may be carry-over from other donors' samples. The rearranged segments are TRBV2 and TRBJ1-4, and possibly TRBD1, on 6 matching bases. The DNA is as follows: TGTGCCAGCAATTTACAGGGAGAGGAAAAACTGTTTTTT. Its protein product is CASNLQGEEKLFF.